These 5 T cell receptor beta chains came from one sample sequenced in a study of T cell responses to AZD1222 COVID-19 vaccine. Clones were sequenced by immunoSEQ multiplex PCR, and TCRdb holds only the in-frame ones, with some missing. This table holds some 160,000 clones, more than 70% found once. The specimen comprised peripheral blood, sampled on day 0 of AZD1222 vaccination. The receptors shown here come from an adult in good health.

The V gene is TRBV6-1, the J gene TRBJ1-3; D uncertain. Germline V gene lookup returns CDR1 MNHNS and CDR2 SASEGT. The CDR3 length is 12 residues. Trimming left V 2 bases short and J 7 bases short, with 6 bases between. The CDR3 region is CASSERRNTIYF. CDR3 bases: TGTGCCAGCAGTGAACGGCGGAACACCATATATTTT.

V usage is TRBV28 and J usage is TRBJ1-5; D gene unclear. CDR3 length equals 14 residues. CDR1 is MDHEN and CDR2 is SYDVKM in the germline V gene. Trimming removed 2 bases at V and 3 bases at J, with 8 bases between. The CDR3 sequence is CASSLIGNNQPQHF. CDR3 nucleotide sequence: TGTGCCAGCAGTTTAATCGGGAACAATCAGCCCCAGCATTTT.

The chain recombines TRBV5-1 with TRBJ1-2; the D gene is possibly TRBD1 (5 bases). The CDR3 has 12 amino acids. V dropped 6 bases and J dropped 5 bases, with 11 bases sitting between them. The germline CDR1 and CDR2 sequences are SGHRS and YFSETQ. The CDR3 DNA follows: TGCGCCAGCAACGCTGACAGTTATGGCTACACCTTC. Protein: CASNADSYGYTF.

This chain connects TRBV7-2 to TRBJ2-2; D uncertain. The CDR3 runs 14 residues. V was cut by 1 base and J by 1 base, with 4 bases left in between. The germline V gene has CDR1 SGHTA and CDR2 FQGNSA. CDR3 in DNA: TGTGCCAGCAGCTTAGGACAGAACACCGGGGAGCTGTTTTTT. Protein: CASSLGQNTGELFF.

V is TRBV4-2 and J is TRBJ1-2; the D is unclear. The CDR3 spans 17 residues. V was shortened by 0 bases and J by 6 bases, with 20 bases between the two germline ends. The germline CDR1 and CDR2 sequences are LGHNA and YNFKEQ. The CDR3 region has the DNA TGTGCCAGCAGCCAAGAAGGAGTGGCCTCGGGGATTCATGGCTACACCTTC. It codes for CASSQEGVASGIHGYTF.